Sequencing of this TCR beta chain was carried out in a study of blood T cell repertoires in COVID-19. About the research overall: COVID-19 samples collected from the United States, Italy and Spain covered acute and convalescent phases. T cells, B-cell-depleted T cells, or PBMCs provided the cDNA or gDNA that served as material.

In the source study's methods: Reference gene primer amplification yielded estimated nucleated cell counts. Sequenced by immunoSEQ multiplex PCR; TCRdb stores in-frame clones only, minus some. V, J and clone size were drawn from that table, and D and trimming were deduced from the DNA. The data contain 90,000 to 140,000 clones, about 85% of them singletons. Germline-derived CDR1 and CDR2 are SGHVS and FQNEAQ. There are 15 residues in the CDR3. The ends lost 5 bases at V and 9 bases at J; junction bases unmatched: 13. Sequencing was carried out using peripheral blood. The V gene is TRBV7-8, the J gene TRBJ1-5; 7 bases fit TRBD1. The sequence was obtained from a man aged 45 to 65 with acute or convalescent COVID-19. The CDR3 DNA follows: TGTGCCAGCAGCCAGACCGGGACAGCCGGATCGCCCCAGCATTTT. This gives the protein CASSQTGTAGSPQHF.